One sample yielded the 28 T cell receptor beta chains listed below, sequenced in a study of cytomegalovirus exposure and HLA in healthy donors. Vbeta (60) and Jbeta (13) primers were used in the PCR. The data were produced by immunoSEQ multiplex PCR, yet TCRdb's version contains in-frame clones alone and is incomplete. In the table there are 90,000 to 100,000 clones, more than 70% of which are singletons. The sample was PBMCs. These receptors all come from a female donor in good health and CMV-seronegative.

The rearrangement links TRBV6-8 to TRBJ2-1; a possible D gene is TRBD2 (6 bases). The CDR3 runs 11 residues. Germline V gene sequence: CDR1 MNHGY, CDR2 SAAAGT. V lost 2 bases and J lost 10, with 6 bases in between. This chain's CDR3 is CASSYGGEQFF. CDR3 DNA sequence: TGTGCCAGCAGTTACGGGGGGGAGCAGTTCTTC.

This clone was detected a few times. This rearrangement joins TRBV2 to TRBJ1-4; 9 bases match TRBD1. The CDR3 consists of 15 residues. Germline V gives CDR1 SNHLY, CDR2 FYNNEI. The junction had 8 bases not matched to a gene; V was cut back by 6 bases and J by 6 bases. CDR3 DNA sequence: TGTGCCAGCAGGAACACCGGGACAGGGTATGAAAAACTGTTTTTT. Encoded protein: CASRNTGTGYEKLFF.

The genes are TRBV28 and TRBJ2-2, with 8 nucleotides matching TRBD1. The CDR3 loop spans 16 amino acids. Germline CDR1 MDHEN, CDR2 SYDVKM. V lost 6 bases to trimming and J lost 2 bases; unmatched junction nucleotides: 8. This CDR3 reads CASSPETGDNTGELFF. DNA for the CDR3: TGTGCCAGCAGCCCAGAGACAGGGGACAACACCGGGGAGCTGTTTTTT.

The rearrangement links TRBV2 to TRBJ1-1; D is possibly TRBD1 (6 bases). This CDR3 region has 13 residues. The germline V gene encodes CDR1 SNHLY and CDR2 FYNNEI. V lost 2 bases and J lost 4, with 8 bases in between. CDR3 protein: CASSEQGLTEAFF. In nucleotides, the CDR3 is TGTGCCAGCAGTGAACAGGGGCTCACTGAAGCTTTCTTT.

The chain combines TRBV27 with TRBJ1-2; weak D call: TRBD1 (6 bases). Trimming removed 5 bases at V and 4 bases at J, with 14 bases between. The CDR3 is 14 amino acids. Germline CDR1 and CDR2: MNHEY and SMNVEV (reference sequence). The CDR3 here is CASSLTGPLYGYTF. In nucleotides, the CDR3 is TGTGCCAGCAGTCTCACAGGGCCTCTCTATGGCTACACCTTC.

This rearrangement joins TRBV2 to TRBJ2-6, with D possibly being TRBD1 (5 bases). There are 13 residues in the CDR3. The V and J ends lost 9 bases and 0 bases respectively, with 6 bases between them. CDR1 and CDR2 (germline): SNHLY, FYNNEI. The CDR3 region is CASRGSGANVLTF. CDR3 DNA sequence: TGTGCCAGTAGGGGCTCTGGGGCCAACGTCCTGACTTTC.

This clone appeared a few times. The V call is TRBV9, the J call TRBJ2-5; no clear D. The CDR3 covers 14 residues. Germline CDR1 and CDR2: SGDLS and YYNGEE. V gave up 4 bases and J gave up 5 bases, with 15 bases separating them. This chain's CDR3 is CASSPQVERETQYF. The CDR3 nucleotides are TGTGCCAGCAGCCCACAAGTGGAGAGGGAGACCCAGTACTTC.

The chain carries TRBV5-1 and TRBJ2-1, with 9 bases aligning to TRBD2. V shed 10 bases and J 6 bases; nucleotides not matched to a gene: 11. The CDR3 totals 14 residues. Germline CDR1 SGHRS, CDR2 YFSETQ. The CDR3 bases are TGCGCCGACAAGTTAGCGGGAGACTCCAATGAGCAGTTCTTC. It yields the protein CADKLAGDSNEQFF. Based on the CDR3 plus reference TRBV5-1 and TRBJ2-1, the full variable domain is KAGVTQTPRYLIKTRGQQVTLSCSPISGHRSVSWYQQTPGQGLQFLFEYFSETQRNKGNFPGRFSGRQFSNSRSEMNVSTLELGDSALYLCADKLAGDSNEQFFGPGTRLTVL.

V gene TRBV10-2 combines with J gene TRBJ2-3, with 11 bases that match TRBD2. Per germline, CDR1 WSHSY and CDR2 SAAADI. The CDR3 spans 15 residues. J lost 1 base, V lost 5 bases, and 2 bases had no gene match. The CDR3 region is CASSPGLAGTDTQYF. CDR3 nucleotide sequence: TGCGCCAGCAGTCCGGGACTAGCGGGCACAGATACGCAGTATTTT.

This clone was observed a handful of times. V usage is TRBV7-2 and J usage is TRBJ1-2; perhaps TRBD1 as D (5 bases). Between the trimmed V and J ends, which lost 5 bases and 4 bases, there was a span of 11 bases. The CDR3 is 13 residues long. Germline CDR1 and CDR2: SGHTA and FQGNSA. CDR3 coding DNA: TGTGCCAGCAGCCTGACAGTACCCTATGGCTACACCTTC. It encodes CASSLTVPYGYTF. The whole variable domain, filled in from reference TRBV7-2 and TRBJ1-2, reads GAGVSQSPSNKVTEKGKDVELRCDPISGHTALYWYRQSLGQGLEFLIYFQGNSAPDKSGLPSDRFSAERTGGSVSTLTIQRTQQEDSAVYLCASSLTVPYGYTFGSGTRLTVV.

The CDR3 region is CASTTGVLMNTEAFF. The CDR3 coding sequence is TGTGCCAGCACCACAGGGGTCTTAATGAACACTGAAGCTTTCTTT. The gene calls are TRBV6-5 and TRBJ1-1; TRBD1 matches 7 bases. Germline lookup yields CDR1 MNHEY and CDR2 SVGAGI. This CDR3 has 15 amino acids. Germline trimming cut 7 bases from V and 0 bases from J; bases unmatched to any gene: 8.

This chain joins TRBV7-6 and TRBJ1-1; TRBD1 might be the D (5 bases). Germline V gene data show CDR1 as SGHVS and CDR2 as FNYEAQ. This CDR3 spans 15 amino acids. The germline V and J ends were trimmed by 5 bases and 0 bases, with 13 bases remaining between them. CDR3 in amino acids: CASSHLRAMNTEAFF. The DNA for the CDR3 is TGTGCCAGCAGCCACCTCAGGGCAATGAACACTGAAGCTTTCTTT.

The chain recombines TRBV4-2 with TRBJ2-7; TRBD1 is a possible D gene (9 bases). This CDR3 is built from 16 residues. Trimming stripped 1 base from V and 3 bases from J, with 16 bases between. Germline lookup yields CDR1 LGHNA and CDR2 YNFKEQ. As DNA, the CDR3 is TGTGCCAGCAGCCAAGTAGCGGGACAGGGTCTCTACGAGCAGTACTTC. Protein product: CASSQVAGQGLYEQYF.

This clone was counted once. This rearrangement joins TRBV6-1 to TRBJ2-5; no reliable D call. The germline V gene encodes CDR1 MNHNS and CDR2 SASEGT. V dropped 6 bases and J dropped 2 bases, with 4 bases sitting between them. The CDR3 sequence is 11 residues long. DNA for the CDR3: TGTGCCAGCAGCCAACAAGAGACCCAGTACTTC. It is translated as CASSQQETQYF.

This chain's CDR3 is CASSLRLGGVGNYGYTF. The CDR3 bases are TGTGCCAGCAGTTTACGCTTAGGGGGAGTGGGTAACTATGGCTACACCTTC. J is TRBJ1-2 and V is TRBV27, with D possibly being TRBD1 (6 bases). CDR3 length: 17 amino acids. Germline CDR1 is MNHEY and CDR2 is SMNVEV (reference sequence). The V end was cut by 2 bases, the J end by 1 base, with 17 bases between.

This clone has more than one count but fewer than ten. CDR3 DNA sequence: TGTGCCAGCAGTTCCCTGACAGGGACAGGGGCCAACGTCCTGACTTTC. Translated: CASSSLTGTGANVLTF. This chain joins TRBV2 and TRBJ2-6; 7 bases match TRBD1. The CDR3 length is 16 residues. Germline trimming cut 5 bases from V and 4 bases from J; bases unmatched to any gene: 8. The V gene's germline CDR1 is SNHLY and CDR2 FYNNEI. Based on the CDR3 plus reference TRBV2 and TRBJ2-6, the full variable domain is EPEVTQTPSHQVTQMGQEVILRCVPISNHLYFYWYRQILGQKVEFLVSFYNNEISEKSEIFDDQFSVERPDGSNFTLKIRSTKLEDSAMYFCASSSLTGTGANVLTFGAGSRLTVL.

With respect to this clone: A read error may account for a junction end that differs from germline. The chain recombines TRBV7-6 with TRBJ1-6; D not certain. CDR3 size: 13 residues. Germline V gives CDR1 SGHVS, CDR2 FNYEAQ. CDR3 in DNA: TGTGCCAGCAGCTTCACCCAAGCTTCAACCCTCCACTTT. Translation gives CASSFTQASTLHF.

The chain has TRBV15 and TRBJ1-4; possible D gene TRBD1, 6 bases. V was pared by 0 bases and J by 7 bases, with 18 bases between. CDR3 size: 17 residues. Germline V CDR1 and CDR2: LNHNV, YYDKDF (reference sequence). The CDR3 here is CATSRDMEPGAGEKLFF. CDR3 DNA sequence: TGTGCCACCAGCAGAGATATGGAGCCAGGGGCCGGTGAAAAACTGTTTTTT.

J is TRBJ2-7 and V is TRBV6-6, with 10 nucleotides matching TRBD2. V lost 6 bases, J lost 5 bases, and 7 bases stayed unmatched. Germline CDR1 MNHNY, CDR2 SVGAGI (reference sequence). The CDR3 sequence is 14 residues long. CDR3: CASSLAGVSNEQYF. As DNA, the CDR3 is TGTGCCAGCAGCCTAGCGGGAGTGTCCAACGAGCAGTACTTC.

Here the CDR3 DNA reads TGTGCCAGCAGCCGGGAGGCGGGACAACCAAAAGGCTACACCTTC. It is translated as CASSREAGQPKGYTF. The chain has TRBV5-4 and TRBJ1-2; perhaps TRBD1 as D (6 bases). This CDR3 has 15 amino acids. Germline V lookup: CDR1 SGHNT, CDR2 YYREEE (reference sequence). The V and J ends lost 4 bases and 8 bases respectively, with 21 bases between them.

CDR3 in amino acids: CASSLALGSRSYEQYF. In DNA, the CDR3 is TGTGCCAGCAGCTTAGCGCTTGGGAGCAGGTCCTACGAGCAGTACTTC. The chain combines TRBV7-8 with TRBJ2-7; perhaps TRBD2 as D (5 bases). V was shortened by 0 bases and J by 1 base, with 13 bases between the two germline ends. CDR3 length: 16 amino acids. Germline CDR1 SGHVS, CDR2 FQNEAQ.

The chain couples TRBV7-9 to TRBJ1-5; D ambiguous. Germline assignment: CDR1 SEHNR and CDR2 FQNEAQ (reference sequence). The CDR3 runs 16 residues. The V gene lost 0 bases and the J gene lost 2 bases, with 11 bases spanning the gap. The CDR3 sequence: CASSLAKEGGNQPQHF. CDR3 nucleotide sequence: TGTGCCAGCAGCTTAGCAAAGGAGGGAGGCAATCAGCCCCAGCATTTT.

A remark on this clone: A read error may produce the germline difference seen at one junction end. The gene calls are TRBV9 and TRBJ2-7; 8 bases align to TRBD1. This CDR3 region has 15 residues. The germline gives CDR1 SGDLS, CDR2 YYNGEE. CDR3 DNA sequence: TGTGCCAGCAGCTCTTCGACAGGGGATTCCTACGAGCAGTGCTTC. Its translation: CASSSSTGDSYEQCF. Using reference TRBV9 and TRBJ2-7 for the parts outside the CDR3, the full variable domain is DSGVTQTPKHLITATGQRVTLRCSPRSGDLSVYWYQQSLDQGLQFLIQYYNGEERAKGNILERFSAQQFPDLHSELNLSSLELGDSALYFCASSSSTGDSYEQCFGPGTRLTVT.

J is TRBJ2-7 and V is TRBV5-1, with 10 nucleotides matching TRBD2. The CDR3 covers 16 residues. Germline CDR1 and CDR2: SGHRS and YFSETQ. The V segment lost 0 bases and the J segment 1 base; nucleotides outside the gene matches: 4. The CDR3 here is CASSLASSGGSYEQYF. CDR3 coding DNA: TGCGCCAGCAGCTTGGCCTCTAGCGGGGGATCCTACGAGCAGTACTTC.

The chain uses TRBV18 and TRBJ1-4; 7 bases are a match to TRBD1. With 3 bases clipped from V and 6 bases from J, the junction kept 10 bases outside the gene matches. This CDR3 comprises 16 residues. Germline V gene data show CDR1 as KGHSH and CDR2 as LQKENI. This chain's CDR3 is CASSPIQTGPHEKLFF. CDR3 DNA sequence: TGTGCCAGCTCACCCATTCAGACAGGGCCCCATGAAAAACTGTTTTTT. Complete variable domain (other parts from reference TRBV18 and TRBJ1-4): NAGVMQNPRHLVRRRGQEARLRCSPMKGHSHVYWYRQLPEEGLKFMVYLQKENIIDESGMPKERFSAEFPKEGPSILRIQQVVRGDSAAYFCASSPIQTGPHEKLFFGSGTQLSVL.

The chain is built from TRBV27 and TRBJ2-1; D perhaps matches TRBD1 (6 bases). Trimming cost V 7 bases and J 2 bases, with 21 bases left between them. This CDR3 has 17 amino acids. Germline V lookup: CDR1 MNHEY, CDR2 SMNVEV (reference sequence). Here the CDR3 DNA reads TGTGCCAGCACCCTAGGCCAGGGGCAGGTAACCTACAATGAGCAGTTCTTC. Amino acid sequence: CASTLGQGQVTYNEQFF.

The gene calls are TRBV7-3 and TRBJ2-2, with D hard to call. Trimming pared 1 base from V and 0 bases from J, leaving 9 bases between. This CDR3 region has 16 residues. The germline gives CDR1 SGHTA, CDR2 FQGTGA. CDR3 DNA sequence: TGTGCCAGCAGCTTAAACGGTCTAGCGAACACCGGGGAGCTGTTTTTT. Protein product: CASSLNGLANTGELFF.

This clone was seen a handful of times. The rearrangement uses TRBV19 and TRBJ1-4; TRBD1 is a possible D gene (6 bases). Deletions cut 5 bases from V and 10 bases from J, with 14 bases between. The CDR3 totals 13 residues. From germline, CDR1 is LNHDA and CDR2 SQIVND (reference sequence). CDR3 protein: CASSPQGIGKLFF. The CDR3 DNA is TGTGCCAGTAGTCCTCAGGGGATTGGAAAACTGTTTTTT.